These 11 T cell receptor beta chains came from one sample sequenced in a study of response to subunit inactivated influenza vaccine. TCRdb reprocessed the RT-PCR reads with MiXCR, giving one entry per CDR3 protein. This sample carries about 780,000 distinct CDR3 sequences, around 18% of them seen once, and the ten largest clones take about a tenth. The source material was PBMCs from blood, sampled roughly 5 days after vaccination. The receptor set was obtained from a man aged 45-65 years who received an inactivated influenza vaccine.

The table lists this clonotype with a few counts. V gene TRBV4-3 combines with J gene TRBJ1-3; TRBD1 aligns across 7 bases. Germline-derived CDR1 and CDR2 are LGHNA and YSLEER. The V segment lost 2 bases and the J segment 4 bases; nucleotides outside the gene matches: 8. CDR3 length: 16 residues. CDR3 amino acids: CASSQRDSPYGNTIYF. DNA for the CDR3: TGCGCCAGCAGCCAACGGGACAGCCCTTACGGAAACACCATATATTTT.

V usage is TRBV12-3 or TRBV12-4 and J usage is TRBJ2-2; D is ambiguous. Trimming shortened V by 2 bases and J by 7 bases, and 11 bases separated the two germline ends. The CDR3 consists of 14 residues. CDR3 loop: CASSLSPGSGELFF. In DNA form, the CDR3 reads TGTGCCAGCAGTTTATCCCCCGGCAGCGGGGAGCTGTTTTTT.

This clonotype occurred a few times. V usage is TRBV19 and J usage is TRBJ2-5, with 12 nucleotides matching TRBD2. The V segment lost 6 bases and the J segment 4 bases; nucleotides outside the gene matches: 6. The germline CDR1 and CDR2 sequences are LNHDA and SQIVND (reference sequence). CDR3 length: 15 residues. CDR3 sequence reads: CASSQGLAGPETQYF. CDR3 DNA: TGTGCCAGTAGCCAAGGACTAGCGGGGCCAGAGACCCAGTACTTC.

This clonotype was seen at least ten times. The V and J genes are TRBV6-5 and TRBJ2-7; D might be TRBD1 (6 bases). Trimming stripped 0 bases from V and 4 bases from J, with 13 bases between. This CDR3 contains 15 residues. Germline V gene lookup returns CDR1 MNHEY and CDR2 SVGAGI. In nucleotides, the CDR3 is TGTGCCAGCAGTTACTCACACTCAGGACAGTACGAGCAGTACTTC. Translated: CASSYSHSGQYEQYF.

In this sample, this clonotype turned up a few times. The rearrangement uses TRBV12-3 or TRBV12-4 and TRBJ1-4, with D possibly being TRBD1 (5 bases). This CDR3 is 15 amino acids long. Trimming removed 1 base at V and 3 bases at J, with 9 bases between. The CDR3: CASSLETAANEKLFF. The CDR3 DNA reads as TGTGCCAGCAGTTTAGAGACAGCCGCTAATGAAAAACTGTTTTTT.

The chain employs TRBV6-1 and TRBJ1-5, with TRBD1 identical over 7 bases. CDR3 length: 13 residues. Germline V gene data show CDR1 as MNHNS and CDR2 as SASEGT. V trimming: 11 bases; J trimming: 5 bases; junction bases outside the gene matches: 9. CDR3 nucleotides: TGTGCCTCGAAACAGGGGAATGATCAGCCCCAGCATTTT. Its translation is CASKQGNDQPQHF.

The chain has TRBV14 and TRBJ2-5; no clear D gene. The CDR3 covers 11 residues. Trimming cost V 0 bases and J 7 bases, with 3 bases left between them. Germline loops: CDR1 SGHDN, CDR2 FVKESK. The CDR3 DNA follows: TGTGCCAGCAGCCAAGACCGGACCCAGTACTTC. Its translation: CASSQDRTQYF.

The sample holds a few counts of this clonotype. The chain is built from TRBV28 and TRBJ2-3; tentatively, D is TRBD2 (5 bases). Trimming removed 7 bases at V and 7 bases at J, with 24 bases between. The CDR3 runs to 16 residues. The germline CDR1 and CDR2 sequences are MDHEN and SYDVKM. The chain's CDR3 is CASTDEAEMRPYTQYF. As DNA, the CDR3 is TGTGCCAGCACTGACGAAGCGGAAATGAGACCTTATACGCAGTATTTT.

CDR3 sequence (DNA): TGCAGTGCCCATCGACAGCACACAGATACGCAGTATTTT. It codes for CSAHRQHTDTQYF. V gene TRBV20-1 combines with J gene TRBJ2-3; D may be TRBD1 (5 bases). Trimming stripped 6 bases from V and 2 bases from J, with 12 bases between. CDR3 length equals 13 residues. Germline V CDR1 and CDR2: DFQATT, SNEGSKA (reference sequence).

This clonotype was seen a handful of times. The chain has TRBV27 and TRBJ2-1, with D maybe TRBD1 (6 bases). The germline V and J ends were trimmed by 8 bases and 7 bases, with 15 bases remaining between them. The CDR3 consists of 13 residues. Germline CDR1 MNHEY, CDR2 SMNVEV (reference sequence). CDR3 DNA: TGTGCCAGCGCTCAGGGGAATCGGAATGAGCAGTTCTTC. Amino acid sequence: CASAQGNRNEQFF.

This clonotype was recorded only once. V gene TRBV20-1 combines with J gene TRBJ2-7; D tentatively fits TRBD1 or TRBD2 (7 bases each). Germline V gene sequence: CDR1 DFQATT, CDR2 SNEGSKA (reference sequence). The V and J ends lost 5 bases and 7 bases respectively, with 15 bases between them. This CDR3 contains 12 residues. CDR3 residues: CSASIRGGEQYF. The DNA of the CDR3 is TGCAGTGCTTCCATCAGGGGGGGGGAGCAGTACTTC.